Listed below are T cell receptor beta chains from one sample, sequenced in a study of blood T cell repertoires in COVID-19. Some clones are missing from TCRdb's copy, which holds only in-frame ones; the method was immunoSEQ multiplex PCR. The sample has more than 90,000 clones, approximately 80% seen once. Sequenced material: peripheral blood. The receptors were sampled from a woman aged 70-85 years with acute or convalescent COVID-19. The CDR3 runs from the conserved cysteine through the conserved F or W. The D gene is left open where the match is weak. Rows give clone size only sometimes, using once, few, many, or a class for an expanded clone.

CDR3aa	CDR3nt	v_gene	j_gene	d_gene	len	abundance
CASSFRAGTGDGELFF	TGCGCCAGCAGCTTTCGAGCGGGGACAGGGGACGGGGAGCTGTTTTTT	TRBV5-1	TRBJ2-2	TRBD1	16	NA
CASSHRDRGRETQYF	TGTGCCAGCAGCCACCGGGACAGGGGGCGCGAGACCCAGTACTTC	TRBV7-9	TRBJ2-5	TRBD1	15	NA
CASSFGTGSYEQYF	TGCGCCAGCAGCTTTGGGACAGGATCCTACGAGCAGTACTTC	TRBV5-1	TRBJ2-7	TRBD1	14	few
CASSSADTQYF	TGCGCCAGCAGCTCCGCAGATACGCAGTATTTT	TRBV5-1	TRBJ2-3	NA	11	few
CASSPGQGATGELFF	TGTGCCAGCAGCCCCGGACAGGGGGCGACCGGGGAGCTGTTTTTT	TRBV7-3	TRBJ2-2	TRBD1	15	NA
CASSLDGGSPLHF	TGTGCCAGCAGCTTAGACGGGGGGTCACCCCTCCACTTT	TRBV11-3	TRBJ1-6	NA	13	NA
CASSPSLHSDEQYF	TGTGCCAGCAGCCCGAGTCTTCACTCTGACGAGCAGTACTTC	TRBV14	TRBJ2-7	NA	14	NA
CASSEESVPGPQHF	TGTGCCAGCAGTGAGGAGTCGGTACCGGGGCCCCAGCATTTT	TRBV2	TRBJ1-5	NA	14	NA
CATTYSSTNEKLFF	TGTGCCACCACTTACTCTAGTACTAATGAAAAACTGTTTTTT	TRBV28	TRBJ1-4	NA	14	NA
CASSSDREGIYGYTF	TGTGCCAGCAGCTCCGACAGGGAAGGAATCTATGGCTACACCTTC	TRBV5-6	TRBJ1-2	TRBD1	15	NA
CASSQVSSGNTGELFF	TGTGCCAGCAGCCAAGTCTCTAGCGGCAACACCGGGGAGCTGTTTTTT	TRBV3-1/TRBV3-2	TRBJ2-2	TRBD2	16	NA
CASTTGTIDEQFF	TGTGCCAGCACCACGGGAACGATCGATGAGCAGTTCTTC	TRBV5-6	TRBJ2-1	NA	13	NA
CASSEFSGNQPQHF	TGTGCCAGCAGTGAATTTTCGGGGAATCAGCCCCAGCATTTT	TRBV6-1	TRBJ1-5	NA	14	few
CATRDRGRFGEQFF	TGTGCCACCCGGGACAGGGGGCGCTTCGGTGAGCAGTTCTTC	TRBV19	TRBJ2-1	TRBD1	14	NA
CASSGTGGLNEQFF	TGTGCCAGTTCTGGGACAGGGGGTCTCAATGAGCAGTTCTTC	TRBV19	TRBJ2-1	TRBD1	14	NA
CASSVGQIHEQYF	TGTGCCAGCAGCGTAGGACAGATCCACGAGCAGTACTTC	TRBV9	TRBJ2-7	NA	13	NA
CATREGGPRDRASYEQYF	TGTGCCACCAGAGAGGGGGGGCCCCGGGACAGGGCTTCCTACGAGCAGTACTTC	TRBV15	TRBJ2-7	TRBD1	18	NA
CASSLAGTEGELFF	TGCGCCAGCAGCTTGGCCGGGACAGAGGGGGAGCTGTTTTTT	TRBV5-1	TRBJ2-2	TRBD1	14	NA